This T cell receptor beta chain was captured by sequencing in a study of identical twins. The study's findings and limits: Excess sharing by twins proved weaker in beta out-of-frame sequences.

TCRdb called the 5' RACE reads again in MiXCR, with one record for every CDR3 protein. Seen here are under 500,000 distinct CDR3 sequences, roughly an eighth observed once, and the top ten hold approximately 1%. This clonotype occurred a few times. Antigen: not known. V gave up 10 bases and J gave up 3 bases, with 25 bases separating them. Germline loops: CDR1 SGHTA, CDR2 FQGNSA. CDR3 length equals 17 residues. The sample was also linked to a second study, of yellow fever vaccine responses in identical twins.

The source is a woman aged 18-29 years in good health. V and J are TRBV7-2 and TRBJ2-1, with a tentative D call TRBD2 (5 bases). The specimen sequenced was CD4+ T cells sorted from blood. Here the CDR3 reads CAIRAGVGSGGYNEQFF. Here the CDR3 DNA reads TGTGCCATCCGGGCTGGTGTCGGAAGCGGTGGCTACAATGAGCAGTTCTTC.